This TCR beta chain was sequenced for a study of breast tumors, draining lymph nodes, adjacent tissues. Findings of the study overall: The data were judged consistent with most tumor T cells coming from lymph node and expanding in tumor.

The lymph nodes were axillary draining lymph nodes from breast cancer patients. This clonotype was counted many times. Its antigen is as yet unknown. One entry per CDR3 protein results from TCRdb running MiXCR on the multiplex PCR reads. There are 85,000 to 130,000 distinct CDR3 sequences in the sample; 30% occur only once, and approximately 5% lies in the top ten. There are 17 residues in the CDR3. The V gene end was trimmed by 6 bases and the J gene end by 2 bases; junction bases not matched to a gene: 14. This sequence joins TRBV12-3 or TRBV12-4 and TRBJ2-7; 9 nucleotides align to TRBD1. This receptor was taken from a female donor with breast cancer. Some clones in this sample may be carry-over from other donors' samples. The sequencing input was axillary lymph node tissue. CDR3 sequence reads: CASSSGTGTIITYEQYF. The CDR3 nucleotides read TGTGCCAGCAGCTCGGGGACAGGGACAATTATAACCTACGAGCAGTACTTC.